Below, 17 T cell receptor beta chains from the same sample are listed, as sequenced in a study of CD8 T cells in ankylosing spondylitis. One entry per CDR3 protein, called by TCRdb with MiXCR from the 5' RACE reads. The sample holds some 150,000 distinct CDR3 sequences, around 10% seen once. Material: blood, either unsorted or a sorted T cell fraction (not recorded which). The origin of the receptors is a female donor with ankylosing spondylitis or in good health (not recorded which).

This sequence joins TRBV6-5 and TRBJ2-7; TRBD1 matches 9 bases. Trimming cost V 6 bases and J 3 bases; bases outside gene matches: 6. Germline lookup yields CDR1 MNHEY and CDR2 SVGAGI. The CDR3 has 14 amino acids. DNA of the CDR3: TGTGCCAGCAGCTTAGACAGGGGGGACTACGAGCAGTACTTC. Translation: CASSLDRGDYEQYF.

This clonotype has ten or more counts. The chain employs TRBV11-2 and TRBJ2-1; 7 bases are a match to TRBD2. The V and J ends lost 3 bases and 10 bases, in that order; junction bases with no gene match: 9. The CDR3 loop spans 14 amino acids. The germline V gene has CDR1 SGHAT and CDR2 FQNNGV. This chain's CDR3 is CASSFGLGLPEQFF. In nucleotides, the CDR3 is TGTGCCAGCAGCTTTGGACTAGGCCTTCCAGAGCAGTTCTTC. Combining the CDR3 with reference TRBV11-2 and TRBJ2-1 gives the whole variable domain EAGVAQSPRYKIIEKRQSVAFWCNPISGHATLYWYQQILGQGPKLLIQFQNNGVVDDSQLPKDRFSAERLKGVDSTLKIQPAKLEDSAVYLCASSFGLGLPEQFFGPGTRLTVL.

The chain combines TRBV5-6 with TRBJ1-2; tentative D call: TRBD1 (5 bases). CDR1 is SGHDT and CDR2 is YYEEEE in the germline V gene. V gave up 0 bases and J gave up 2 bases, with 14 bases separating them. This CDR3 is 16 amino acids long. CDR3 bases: TGTGCCAGCAGCTTGGATGCGGACACCCCCAACTATGGCTACACCTTC. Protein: CASSLDADTPNYGYTF.

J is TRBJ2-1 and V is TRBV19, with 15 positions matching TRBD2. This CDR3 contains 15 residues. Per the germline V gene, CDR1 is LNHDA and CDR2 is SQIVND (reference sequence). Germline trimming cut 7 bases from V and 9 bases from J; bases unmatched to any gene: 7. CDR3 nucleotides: TGTGCCAGTATCGGACTAGCGGGGGGGATTACTGAGCAGTTCTTC. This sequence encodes CASIGLAGGITEQFF. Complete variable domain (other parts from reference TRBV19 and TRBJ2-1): DGGITQSPKYLFRKEGQNVTLSCEQNLNHDAMYWYRQDPGQGLRLIYYSQIVNDFQKGDIAEGYSVSREKKESFPLTVTSAQKNPTAFYLCASIGLAGGITEQFFGPGTRLTVL.

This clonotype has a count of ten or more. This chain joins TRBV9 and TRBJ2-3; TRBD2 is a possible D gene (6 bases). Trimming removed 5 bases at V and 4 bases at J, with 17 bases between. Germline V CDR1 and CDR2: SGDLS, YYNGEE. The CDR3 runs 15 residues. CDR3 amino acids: CASRKQGLPADTQYF. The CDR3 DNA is TGTGCCAGCAGGAAGCAGGGACTGCCCGCAGATACGCAGTATTTT.

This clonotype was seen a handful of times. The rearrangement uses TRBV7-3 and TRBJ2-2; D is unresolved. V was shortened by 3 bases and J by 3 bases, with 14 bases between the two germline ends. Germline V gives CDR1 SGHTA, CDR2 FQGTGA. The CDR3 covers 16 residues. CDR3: CASSLQAFRDTGELFF. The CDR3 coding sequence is TGTGCCAGCAGCTTGCAGGCATTCAGAGACACCGGGGAGCTGTTTTTT.

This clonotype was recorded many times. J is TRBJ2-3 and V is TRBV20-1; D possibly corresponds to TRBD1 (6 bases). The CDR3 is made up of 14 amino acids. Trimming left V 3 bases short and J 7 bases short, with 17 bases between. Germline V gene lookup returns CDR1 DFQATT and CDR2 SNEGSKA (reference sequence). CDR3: CSASQQGGGHTQYF. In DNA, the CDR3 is TGCAGTGCTAGCCAACAGGGCGGTGGACATACGCAGTATTTT.

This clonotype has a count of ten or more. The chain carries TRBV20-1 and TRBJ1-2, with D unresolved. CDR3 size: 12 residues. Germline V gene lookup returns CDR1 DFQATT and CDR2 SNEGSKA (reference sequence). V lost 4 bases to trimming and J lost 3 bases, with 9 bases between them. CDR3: CSAKTDHYGYTF. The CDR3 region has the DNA TGCAGTGCTAAAACGGACCACTATGGCTACACCTTC.

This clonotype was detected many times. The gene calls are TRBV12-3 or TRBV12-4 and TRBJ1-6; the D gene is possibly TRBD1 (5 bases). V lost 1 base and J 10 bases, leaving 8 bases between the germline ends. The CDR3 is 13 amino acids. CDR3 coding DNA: TGTGCCAGCAGTTTAGGCGGGGGATCACCCCTCCACTTT. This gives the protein CASSLGGGSPLHF.

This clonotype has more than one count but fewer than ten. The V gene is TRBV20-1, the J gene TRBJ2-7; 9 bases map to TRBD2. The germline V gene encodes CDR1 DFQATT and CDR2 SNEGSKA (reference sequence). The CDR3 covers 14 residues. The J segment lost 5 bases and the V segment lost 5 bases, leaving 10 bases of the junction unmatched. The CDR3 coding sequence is TGCAGTGCTCCCAGAAGCGGGAGGTACAACGAGCAGTACTTC. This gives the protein CSAPRSGRYNEQYF.

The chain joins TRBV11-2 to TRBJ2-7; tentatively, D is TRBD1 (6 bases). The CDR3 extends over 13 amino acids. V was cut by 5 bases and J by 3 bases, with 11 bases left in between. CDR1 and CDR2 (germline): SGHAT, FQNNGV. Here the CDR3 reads CASSPPTGYEQYF. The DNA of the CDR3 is TGTGCCAGCAGCCCCCCGACAGGCTACGAGCAGTACTTC.

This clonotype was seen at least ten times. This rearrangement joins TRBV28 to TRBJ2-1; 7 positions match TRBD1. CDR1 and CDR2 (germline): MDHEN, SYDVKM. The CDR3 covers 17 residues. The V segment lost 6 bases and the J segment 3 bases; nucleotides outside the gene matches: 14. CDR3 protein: CASSHPTFGQVYNEQFF. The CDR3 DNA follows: TGTGCCAGCAGCCACCCGACCTTTGGACAGGTCTACAATGAGCAGTTCTTC.

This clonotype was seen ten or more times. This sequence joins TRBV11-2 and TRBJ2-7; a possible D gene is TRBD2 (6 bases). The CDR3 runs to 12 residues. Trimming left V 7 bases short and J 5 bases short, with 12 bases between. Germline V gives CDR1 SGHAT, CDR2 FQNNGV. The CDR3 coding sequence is TGTGCCAGCACCGCAGCTAGCGACGAGCAGTACTTC. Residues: CASTAASDEQYF.

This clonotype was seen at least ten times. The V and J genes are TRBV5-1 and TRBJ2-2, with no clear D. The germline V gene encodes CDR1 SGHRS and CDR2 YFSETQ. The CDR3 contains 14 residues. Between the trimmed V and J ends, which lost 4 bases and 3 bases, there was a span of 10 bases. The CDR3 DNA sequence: TGCGCCAGCAGCCCTATTTTGGACACCGGGGAGCTGTTTTTT. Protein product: CASSPILDTGELFF.

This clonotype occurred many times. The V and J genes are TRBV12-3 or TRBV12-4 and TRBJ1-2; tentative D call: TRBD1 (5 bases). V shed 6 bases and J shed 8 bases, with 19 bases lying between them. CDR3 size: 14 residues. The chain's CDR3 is CASRNYQGVGGYTF. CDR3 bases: TGTGCCAGCAGAAATTACCAGGGTGTCGGAGGCTACACCTTC.

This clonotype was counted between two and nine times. The CDR3 DNA reads TGTGCCAGCAGCCAGAGGACGGGACGCACAGATACGCAGTATTTT. Protein: CASSQRTGRTDTQYF. The chain links TRBV11-3 to TRBJ2-3, with D perhaps matching TRBD1 or TRBD2 (5 bases each). The CDR3 runs 15 residues. V was shortened by 5 bases and J by 1 base, with 13 bases between the two germline ends. Germline CDR1 SGHNT, CDR2 YENEEA. Full variable domain (rest looked up from reference TRBV11-3 and TRBJ2-3): EAGVVQSPRYKIIEKKQPVAFWCNPISGHNTLYWYLQNLGQGPELLIRYENEEAVDDSQLPKDRFSAERLKGVDSTLKIQPAELGDSAVYLCASSQRTGRTDTQYFGPGTRLTVL.

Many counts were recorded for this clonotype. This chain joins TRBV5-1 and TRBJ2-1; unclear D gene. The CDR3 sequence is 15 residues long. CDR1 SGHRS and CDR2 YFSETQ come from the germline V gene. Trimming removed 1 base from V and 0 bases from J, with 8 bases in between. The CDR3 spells CASSLYSSSYNEQFF. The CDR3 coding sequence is TGCGCCAGCAGCTTGTACTCCAGCTCCTACAATGAGCAGTTCTTC.